These 4 T cell receptor beta chains originate from one sample sequenced in a study of blood T cell repertoires in COVID-19. Clones were sequenced by immunoSEQ multiplex PCR, and TCRdb holds only the in-frame ones, with some missing. The sample shows more than 95,000 clones, roughly 80% of them seen only once. Sequencing input: peripheral blood. These receptors all come from a woman between 70 and 85 years old with acute or convalescent COVID-19.

J is TRBJ1-4 and V is TRBV25-1; no clear D gene. The CDR3 contains 15 residues. Germline values: CDR1 MGHDK, CDR2 SYGVNS. Trimming cost V 2 bases and J 4 bases, with 11 bases left between them. CDR3 region: CASSEVNSINEKLFF. The CDR3 bases are TGTGCCAGCAGTGAAGTCAACAGCATTAATGAAAAACTGTTTTTT.

This rearrangement joins TRBV15 to TRBJ2-6, with D possibly being TRBD1 (6 bases). The CDR3 covers 15 residues. Germline CDR1 LNHNV, CDR2 YYDKDF (reference sequence). V lost 1 base, J lost 4 bases, and 8 bases lay in between. The CDR3 reads CATSRAGVGANVLTF. CDR3 DNA sequence: TGTGCCACCAGCAGAGCAGGGGTAGGGGCCAACGTCCTGACTTTC.

The J gene is TRBJ1-5, the V gene TRBV18, with TRBD1 matching over 10 bases. The germline V gene encodes CDR1 KGHSH and CDR2 LQKENI. The ends lost 6 bases at V and 2 bases at J; junction bases unmatched: 4. This CDR3 has 15 residues. In nucleotides, the CDR3 is TGTGCCAGCTCTTCGACAGGGGGCGGCAATCAGCCCCAGCATTTT. As protein: CASSSTGGGNQPQHF. Using reference TRBV18 and TRBJ1-5 for the parts outside the CDR3, the full variable domain is NAGVMQNPRHLVRRRGQEARLRCSPMKGHSHVYWYRQLPEEGLKFMVYLQKENIIDESGMPKERFSAEFPKEGPSILRIQQVVRGDSAAYFCASSSTGGGNQPQHFGDGTRLSIL.

The chain is built from TRBV4-1 and TRBJ1-2; 9 positions agree with TRBD1. Germline V gene lookup returns CDR1 MGHRA and CDR2 YSYEKL. J lost 4 bases, V lost 4 bases, and 10 bases had no gene match. The CDR3 consists of 16 residues. The DNA for the CDR3 is TGCGCCAGCAGCCTCACTACAGGGGGCGCGGTCTATGGCTACACCTTC. Protein: CASSLTTGGAVYGYTF.